This paragraph covers one T cell receptor beta chain sequence. This table comes from immunoSEQ multiplex PCR, and its TCRdb copy is limited to in-frame clones, with some not included. This sample carries 1.6 million or so clones, 98% of them seen once, and the ten largest clones take approximately 0.4%. This specimen belongs to a study of shared clonotypes between healthy human individuals. Study-wide context: The study used three CD4 naive, three CD4 memory, two CD8 naive and one CD8 memory plate per donor.

The V end was cut by 6 bases, the J end by 6 bases, with 15 bases between. CDR1 and CDR2 from the germline V gene are SEHNR and FQNEAQ (reference sequence). The CDR3 sequence is 13 residues long. The sequence derives from a man younger than 45 in good health. The sequencing input was naive CD4+ T cells sorted from blood. This sample's subset: CD45RA+ positively selected. The chain is built from TRBV7-9 and TRBJ2-7; the D gene is possibly TRBD1 (8 bases). CDR3 amino acids: CASRDTGGGEQYF. The CDR3 DNA sequence: TGTGCCAGCAGAGATACAGGGGGGGGCGAGCAGTACTTC.